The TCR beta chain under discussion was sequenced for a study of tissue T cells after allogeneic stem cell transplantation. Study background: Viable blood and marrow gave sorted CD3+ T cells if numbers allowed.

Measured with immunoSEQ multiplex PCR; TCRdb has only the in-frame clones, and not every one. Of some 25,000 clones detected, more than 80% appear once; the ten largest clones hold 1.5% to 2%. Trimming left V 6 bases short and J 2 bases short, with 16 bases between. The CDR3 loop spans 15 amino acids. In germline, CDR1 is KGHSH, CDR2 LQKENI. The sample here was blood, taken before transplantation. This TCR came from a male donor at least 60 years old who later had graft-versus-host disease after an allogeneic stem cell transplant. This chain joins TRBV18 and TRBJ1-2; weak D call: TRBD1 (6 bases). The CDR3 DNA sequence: TGTGCCAGCTCGCCTCCAGGGGCACAAAACTATGGCTACACCTTC. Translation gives CASSPPGAQNYGYTF.